This T cell receptor (beta chain) is from a study of T cell responses to AZD1222 COVID-19 vaccine (dated by TCRdb to the early 2020s). Background on the whole study: Because spike-specific TCR depth and breadth did not differ between the two schedules, AZD1222 recipients who got a second dose at roughly 4 weeks were pooled with those who got a second dose at roughly 12 weeks. A total of 233 trial participants underwent TCR sequencing, of whom around 200 received two doses of AZD1222 and some 25 received two doses of the MenACWY control vaccine. Enrollment into the trials was organized by age into subgroups of 18-55, 56-69 and 70-plus years, and those subgroups contained roughly 150, 30 and 60 TCR-sequenced participants, respectively.

The CDR3 regions of human TCRbeta chains were analyzed by immunosequencing. The source study handled its data this way. Repertoire TCRs were matched against a reference library of SARS-CoV-2-specific TCRs generated with the MIRA antigen-specificity platform. Breadth was defined as the fraction of unique TCRs that were SARS-CoV-2-associated. Depth was defined as the fraction of total T cells that were SARS-CoV-2-associated. Using the MIRA data, each spike-specific TCR was mapped to the spike region that the TCR reacts to and placed in a CD4 or CD8 class. Log10-transformed breadth and depth values were compared by one-way ANOVA with Sidak's multiple comparisons tests. TCRdb took this table from immuneACCESS and kept in-frame rearrangements with V and J called. Such tables lack part of the clones; where checked against another copy, unresolved V genes explain under half of the gap, and the rest is unexplained. For V, J and clone size, that table is used; D and trimming come from the DNA. The sample records some 91,000 clones, 89% of which are singletons. Of the sample, under 3% falls within the top ten clones.

Study-level results and caveats: The vaccine-associated CD4 TCRs covered the entire spike protein, and the dominant responses fell in regions 160-218 and 743-854. After two AZD1222 doses, spike-specific TCR breadth and depth were significantly higher than at day 0 and than in MenACWY recipients. Conclusions about previously exposed vaccinees are limited because only 6 or 7 AZD1222 recipients were SARS-CoV-2 seropositive at baseline. In the small 56-69-year group, the increase in depth fell short of significance, most likely because of low power. Because no day 14 peak-response samples were available, repertoires were characterized only after the peak T cell response. Participants were mostly white British and included more females than males, and it was suggested by the authors that clonal diversity may have been underestimated. Epitopes outside the regions mutated in the B.1.351 and B.1.1.7 variants were reportedly recognized by nearly half of the unique spike-specific TCRs.

The CDR3, cysteine through phenylalanine, is 13 amino acids long. The CDR3 DNA has 39 bases and is translated from base 1. Per the germline V gene, MNHEY is the CDR1 and SVGAGI is the CDR2. Trimming leaves V shorter by 9 bases and J shorter by 5 bases, with the junction holding 6 bases beyond the gene matches. Read against the paper, the sample's time point label means: baseline before first vaccination. Vaccinee samples came from UK trials COV001 and COV002, including a single-blind randomized controlled phase 2/3 trial of AZD1222 (ChAdOx1 nCoV-19) in healthy adults. Trial participant PBMC samples were collected at day 0 and day 28 after the second dose for TCRbeta chain sequencing. Comment on this clone: Its recognized antigen is unknown. No quality values exist for individual bases; no much larger clone is one base distant.

This TCR was recovered from an adult in good health. This specimen consisted of peripheral blood, obtained on day 0 of AZD1222 vaccination. The chain is made from TRBV6-5 and TRBJ2-2; the central 7 bases match TRBD1. This receptor has the CDR3 CASRTGRTGELFF. DNA sequence: TGTGCCAGTCGGACAGGTCGGACCGGGGAGCTGTTTTTT.